The 11 T cell receptor beta chains presented below share a single source sample, sequenced in a study of response to subunit inactivated influenza vaccine. TCRdb fed the RT-PCR reads into MiXCR, producing one record per CDR3 protein. The sample carries more than 700,000 distinct CDR3 sequences, approximately 22% recorded once. The material sequenced was PBMCs from blood, taken 4 to 6 days after vaccination. The receptors were gathered from a man over 45 who received an inactivated influenza vaccine.

This clonotype was seen only a few times. This chain connects TRBV20-1 to TRBJ2-3; TRBD2 might be the D (6 bases). The CDR3 is 15 residues long. In germline, CDR1 is DFQATT, CDR2 SNEGSKA (reference sequence). Trimming removed 2 bases from V and 2 bases from J, with 14 bases in between. The CDR3 coding sequence is TGCAGTGCTAGACAACGGGAGAGCCCCACAGATACGCAGTATTTT. Protein sequence: CSARQRESPTDTQYF.

Many counts were recorded for this clonotype. The chain couples TRBV10-3 to TRBJ1-6, with 9 nucleotides matching TRBD1. This CDR3 has 15 amino acids. Germline CDR1 ENHRY, CDR2 SYGVKD. Unmatched junction bases numbered 6, after V lost 0 bases and J lost 12 bases. Here the CDR3 DNA reads TGTGCCATCAGTGAGTCGGGACAGGGATTTGAACCCCTCCACTTT. As protein: CAISESGQGFEPLHF.

This sequence joins TRBV28 and TRBJ2-2; unclear D gene. The CDR3 contains 14 residues. Germline V gene lookup returns CDR1 MDHEN and CDR2 SYDVKM. The V and J ends lost 2 bases and 5 bases respectively, with 9 bases between them. The CDR3 nucleotides are TGTGCCAGCAGTTTAGTTACAGATACCGGGGAGCTGTTTTTT. Translation: CASSLVTDTGELFF.

The CDR3 region is CASSSSGLAVAKETQYF. The CDR3 DNA reads TGTGCCAGCAGTTCCTCGGGACTAGCGGTTGCTAAAGAGACCCAGTACTTC. V usage is TRBV6-5 and J usage is TRBJ2-5; TRBD2 aligns across 11 bases. V shed 4 bases, J shed 3 bases, and the junction held 10 bases outside the gene matches. This CDR3 comprises 17 residues. Germline CDR1 and CDR2: MNHEY and SVGAGI.

This clonotype was counted between two and nine times. The genes are TRBV7-9 and TRBJ2-7, with D perhaps TRBD2 (5 bases). There are 13 residues in the CDR3. Germline V gene data show CDR1 as SEHNR and CDR2 as FQNEAQ (reference sequence). Trimming stripped 5 bases from V and 0 bases from J, with 8 bases between. The CDR3 nucleotides read TGTGCCAGCAGCCCGAGGGTCTCCTACGAGCAGTACTTC. Amino acid sequence: CASSPRVSYEQYF.

V gene TRBV11-2 combines with J gene TRBJ2-5; D is unresolved. Trimming removed 6 bases from V and 5 bases from J, with 16 bases in between. The CDR3 has 14 residues. Germline V gene sequence: CDR1 SGHAT, CDR2 FQNNGV. CDR3 in amino acids: CASRVGWAGETQYF. The CDR3 nucleotides are TGTGCCAGCAGGGTTGGATGGGCCGGGGAGACCCAGTACTTC.

There are a few counts of this clonotype. CDR3 sequence: CASSGSGSQETQYF. The CDR3, as DNA: TGTGCCAGCAGCGGAAGCGGGAGTCAAGAGACCCAGTACTTC. The J gene is TRBJ2-5, the V gene TRBV9; 8 positions match TRBD2. Germline V gene data show CDR1 as SGDLS and CDR2 as YYNGEE. The CDR3 is made up of 14 amino acids. Germline trimming cut 3 bases from V and 2 bases from J; bases unmatched to any gene: 3.

The V call is TRBV7-3, the J call TRBJ2-3, with no clear D. The germline V gene has CDR1 SGHTA and CDR2 FQGTGA. CDR3 length: 12 residues. Trimming took off 1 base at V and 5 bases at J, with 4 bases between the two ends. The CDR3 DNA sequence: TGTGCCAGCAGCTTAAATGAAGATACGCAGTATTTT. Its translation: CASSLNEDTQYF.

This clonotype has more than one count but fewer than ten. The chain couples TRBV9 to TRBJ2-1; TRBD1 matches at 8 bases. Germline values: CDR1 SGDLS, CDR2 YYNGEE. This CDR3 is built from 12 residues. Trimming at V came to 5 bases and at J to 5 bases, leaving 0 bases not matched to a gene. The CDR3 sequence: CASRDRDNEQFF. CDR3 nucleotide sequence: TGTGCCAGCAGGGACAGGGACAATGAGCAGTTCTTC. Full variable domain (rest looked up from reference TRBV9 and TRBJ2-1): DSGVTQTPKHLITATGQRVTLRCSPRSGDLSVYWYQQSLDQGLQFLIQYYNGEERAKGNILERFSAQQFPDLHSELNLSSLELGDSALYFCASRDRDNEQFFGPGTRLTVL.

The rearrangement joins TRBV20-1 to TRBJ1-1; a possible D gene is TRBD1 (5 bases). Trimming removed 0 bases at V and 1 base at J, with 15 bases between. CDR1 is DFQATT, CDR2 SNEGSKA, per germline (reference sequence). The CDR3 is 16 amino acids. CDR3 protein: CSARDPLAGRNTEAFF. The CDR3 DNA sequence: TGCAGTGCTAGAGACCCCTTAGCAGGGCGGAACACTGAAGCTTTCTTT.

In this sample, this clonotype turned up a few times. The V and J genes are TRBV9 and TRBJ2-3, with 9 bases aligning to TRBD1. V lost 0 bases to trimming and J lost 5 bases; unmatched junction nucleotides: 7. Per germline, CDR1 SGDLS and CDR2 YYNGEE. CDR3 length: 16 residues. CDR3 DNA: TGTGCCAGCAGCGTAGAGGACGGGACAGGGCTAGATACGCAGTATTTT. Translation: CASSVEDGTGLDTQYF.